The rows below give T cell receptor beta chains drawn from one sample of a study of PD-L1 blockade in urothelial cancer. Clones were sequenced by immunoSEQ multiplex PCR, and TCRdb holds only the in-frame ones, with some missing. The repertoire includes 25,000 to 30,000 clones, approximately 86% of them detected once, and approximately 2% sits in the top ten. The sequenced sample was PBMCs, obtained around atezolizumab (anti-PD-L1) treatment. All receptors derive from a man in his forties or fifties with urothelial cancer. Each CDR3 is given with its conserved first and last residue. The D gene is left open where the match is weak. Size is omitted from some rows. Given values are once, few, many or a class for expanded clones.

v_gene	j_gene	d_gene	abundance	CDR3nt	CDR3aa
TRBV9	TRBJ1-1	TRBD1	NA	TGTGCCAGCAGCCCACAGGGGGTCGTGAACACTGAAGCTTTCTTT	CASSPQGVVNTEAFF
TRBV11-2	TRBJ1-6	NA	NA	TGTGCCAGCAGCTTAGATATAGGACAGTATTCACCCCTCCACTTT	CASSLDIGQYSPLHF
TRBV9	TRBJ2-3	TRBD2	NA	TGTGCCAGCAGCGTAGGTTCTAGCGGGGGGGCCTACGATACGAGCACAGATACGCAGTATTTT	CASSVGSSGGAYDTSTDTQYF
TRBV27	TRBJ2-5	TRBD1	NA	TGTGCCAGCAGCCCTTTATTAGGGACAGGGTTCCGTCCCCAAGAGACCCAGTACTTC	CASSPLLGTGFRPQETQYF
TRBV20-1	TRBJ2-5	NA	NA	TGCAGTGCTTTCAAAGAGACCCAGTACTTC	CSAFKETQYF
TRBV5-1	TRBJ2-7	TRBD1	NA	TGCGCCAGCAGCCGGGACAGGACAGGGGGGGAGCAGTACTTC	CASSRDRTGGEQYF
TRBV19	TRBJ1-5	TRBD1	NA	TGTGCCAGTAGTCTCGGGACAGGGTTTAGCAATCAGCCCCAGCATTTT	CASSLGTGFSNQPQHF
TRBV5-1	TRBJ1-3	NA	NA	TGCGCCAGCAGCTTGGAACACAACTCTGGAAACACCATATATTTT	CASSLEHNSGNTIYF
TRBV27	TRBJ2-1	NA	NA	TGTGCCAGCAGTTATGGGCGCAATGAGCAGTTCTTC	CASSYGRNEQFF
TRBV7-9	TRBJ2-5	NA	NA	TGTGCCAGCAGCTCTCGGACACTGTCGGAGACCCAGTACTTC	CASSSRTLSETQYF
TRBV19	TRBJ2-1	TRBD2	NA	TGTGCCAGTAGTCAAGCGGGAGGGCCTTATGAGCAGTTCTTC	CASSQAGGPYEQFF
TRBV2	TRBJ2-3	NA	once	TGTGCCAGCAGTGAAACAGGGGATACGCAGTATTTT	CASSETGDTQYF
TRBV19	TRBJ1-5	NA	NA	TGTGCCAGTAGTATACTCGCCCCAGGGTCCGGGCAGCCCCAGCATTTT	CASSILAPGSGQPQHF
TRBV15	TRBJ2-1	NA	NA	TGTGCCACCAGCATCCAGAGTTGGAGCAATGAGCAGTTCTTC	CATSIQSWSNEQFF
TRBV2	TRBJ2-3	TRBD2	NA	TGTGCCAGCAGGGCGGGAGGGGTAGATACGCAGTATTTT	CASRAGGVDTQYF
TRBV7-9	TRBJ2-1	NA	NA	TGTGCCAGCACCCCCGGGGTCCTGGCCAATGAGCAGTTCTTC	CASTPGVLANEQFF
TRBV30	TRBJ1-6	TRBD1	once	TGTGCCTGGGGGGACAGCTCCTATAATTCACCCCTCCACTTT	CAWGDSSYNSPLHF
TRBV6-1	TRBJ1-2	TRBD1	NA	TGTGCCAGTACCGGGACAGGATCTAACTATGGCTACACCTTC	CASTGTGSNYGYTF
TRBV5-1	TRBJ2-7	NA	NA	TGCGCCAGCAGCTTTCAGGGGCCCTACGAGCAGTACTTC	CASSFQGPYEQYF
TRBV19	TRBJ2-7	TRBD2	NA	TGTGCCAGTAGCCCGGGACTAGCTCCCTACGAGCAGTACTTC	CASSPGLAPYEQYF
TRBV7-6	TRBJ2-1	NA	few	TGTGCCAGCAGCCCCCCTCGGGGGGCAAGTTCCAATGAGCAGTTCTTC	CASSPPRGASSNEQFF
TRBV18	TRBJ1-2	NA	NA	TGTGCCAGCTCCCCCGACAGAGCTAACTATGGCTACACCTTC	CASSPDRANYGYTF
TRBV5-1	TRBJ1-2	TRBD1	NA	TGCGCCAGCAGCATGACAGGGGACTATGGCTACACCTTC	CASSMTGDYGYTF
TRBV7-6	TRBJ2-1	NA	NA	TGTGCCAGCAACTCTACGAGGCTAGCGATAACGTCCTACAATGAGCAGTTCTTC	CASNSTRLAITSYNEQFF
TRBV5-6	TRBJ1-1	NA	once	TGTGCCAGCAGCTCAGGACAGTACACTGAAGCTTTCTTT	CASSSGQYTEAFF
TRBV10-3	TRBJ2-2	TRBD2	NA	TGTGCCATCAGCAGCGGGGGGGCCGGGGACACCGGGGAGCTGTTTTTT	CAISSGGAGDTGELFF
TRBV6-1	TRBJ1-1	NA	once	TGTGCCAGCATGGGGTGGGGCGAAGCTTTCTTT	CASMGWGEAFF
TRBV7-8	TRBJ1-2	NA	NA	TGTGCCAGCAGCTTAGCAGGTGCGGGGCTGTACTATGGCTACACCTTC	CASSLAGAGLYYGYTF